A selection of T cell receptor beta chains follows, all from one sample in a study of T cell responses to AZD1222 COVID-19 vaccine. Using immunoSEQ multiplex PCR, the repertoire was profiled, and TCRdb retains in-frame clones only, with some absent. Of some 170,000 clones listed, about 89% are singletons. The starting material was peripheral blood, obtained on day 0 of AZD1222 vaccination. These receptors came from an adult in good health. The CDR3 runs from the conserved cysteine through the conserved F or W. A D gene is named only where the DNA matches it firmly. The size of a clone is reported for some rows only, either as once, few or many, or as a class for expanded clones.

J,size,D,V,length,DNA,CDR3
TRBJ1-2,.,.,TRBV5-4,16,TGTGCCAGCAGCTCGGACCCGGGGGGCTTCAGCTATGGCTACACCTTC,CASSSDPGGFSYGYTF
TRBJ2-1,.,TRBD2,TRBV19,15,TGTGCCAGTAGTCCCGAGACTAGCAGATACAATGAGCAGTTCTTC,CASSPETSRYNEQFF
TRBJ1-2,.,.,TRBV15,16,TGTGCCACCAGCAGAGATACCCGACAGACTAACTATGGCTACACCTTC,CATSRDTRQTNYGYTF
TRBJ2-3,.,TRBD1,TRBV10-3,14,TGTGCCATCAGCCGACAGGGAGACGCAGATACGCAGTATTTT,CAISRQGDADTQYF
TRBJ1-2,.,.,TRBV12-3/TRBV12-4,12,TGTGCCAGCAAGTGGGGCCCAAGAGGCTACACCTTC,CASKWGPRGYTF
TRBJ1-5,.,.,TRBV4-1,15,TGCGCCAGCAGCCAAGATCCGACAGTCAATCAGCCCCAGCATTTT,CASSQDPTVNQPQHF
TRBJ1-5,.,.,TRBV7-2,13,TGTGCCAGCAGCCCAAGGGGCAATCAGCCCCAGCATTTT,CASSPRGNQPQHF
TRBJ1-1,.,TRBD1,TRBV27,14,TGTGCCAGCAGTATAGGGACAGGGGTTACTGAAGCTTTCTTT,CASSIGTGVTEAFF
TRBJ1-6,.,.,TRBV5-1,15,TGCGCCAGCAGCTTGGGGGGGACTAGCCTATCACCCCTCCACTTT,CASSLGGTSLSPLHF
TRBJ1-1,.,.,TRBV6-5,14,TGTGCCAGCAAGGGGACCGTGGATGGCACTGAAGCTTTCTTT,CASKGTVDGTEAFF
TRBJ2-1,few,TRBD2,TRBV5-1,19,TGCGCCAGCAGCAAGGACAGGGTGGGACTAGCGGGAGGGTACAATGAGCAGTTCTTC,CASSKDRVGLAGGYNEQFF
TRBJ1-5,few,TRBD1,TRBV7-9,15,TGTGCCAGCAGCACCTCGACAGGGGTAGGACAGCCCCAGCATTTT,CASSTSTGVGQPQHF
TRBJ1-2,.,.,TRBV7-9,14,TGTGCCAGCACCTTTGGGGGGCAGAGCTATGGCTACACCTTC,CASTFGGQSYGYTF
TRBJ1-6,once,.,TRBV19,18,TGTGCCAGTAGTATCCGCAGGGGCGGAGGCTCCTATAATTCACCCCTCCACTTT,CASSIRRGGGSYNSPLHF
TRBJ2-2,.,.,TRBV15,15,TGTGCCACCAGCCAAGACAGGCTTGTGGCCGGGGAGCTGTTTTTT,CATSQDRLVAGELFF
TRBJ1-1,once,TRBD1,TRBV7-2,17,TGTGCCAGCAGGGGAACCGTGGGGACAGGGTTGAACACTGAAGCTTTCTTT,CASRGTVGTGLNTEAFF
TRBJ1-1,.,.,TRBV28,11,TGTGCCAGCAGTTCCCCCTACGAAGCTTTCTTT,CASSSPYEAFF
TRBJ1-4,.,.,TRBV29-1,12,TGCAGCGTTGGGTTTGCTAATGAAAAACTGTTTTTT,CSVGFANEKLFF
TRBJ2-5,once,.,TRBV29-1,14,TGCAGCGTTGTCGGCAGGGACCGGCAAGAGACCCAGTACTTC,CSVVGRDRQETQYF
TRBJ2-1,.,.,TRBV27,15,TGTGCCAGCAGTTCGGGACTTATAAGAGGGAAGGAGCAGTTCTTC,CASSSGLIRGKEQFF
TRBJ1-2,.,TRBD1,TRBV9,15,TGTGCCAGCAGCGTATCCGGACAGGCGAACTATGGCTACACCTTC,CASSVSGQANYGYTF
TRBJ1-2,.,.,TRBV7-8,13,TGTGCCAGCAGCTTAGAACGAGACTATGGCTACACCTTC,CASSLERDYGYTF
TRBJ1-6,.,.,TRBV4-1,15,TGCGCCAGCAGCCAGACCAGGGGAGGCAATTCACCCCTCCACTTT,CASSQTRGGNSPLHF